These 26 T cell receptor beta chains were sequenced from one sample in a study. TCRdb called the RT-PCR reads again in MiXCR, with one record for every CDR3 protein. The sample includes about 680,000 distinct CDR3 sequences, 11% to 15% seen only once; the top ten take 3% to 4.5%. The source material was memory CD4+ T cells from blood. The receptors here all came from a female donor in good health, serving as a healthy control.

This clonotype has ten or more counts. The J gene is TRBJ2-1, the V gene TRBV29-1; no definite D call. The V gene lost 4 bases and the J gene lost 7 bases, with 14 bases spanning the gap. From germline, CDR1 is SQVTM and CDR2 ANQGSEA. The CDR3 has 13 residues. CDR3 region: CSVGDLRKNEQFF. CDR3 DNA: TGCAGCGTTGGAGATCTACGGAAAAATGAGCAGTTCTTC.

This chain joins TRBV9 and TRBJ2-1; D call uncertain. The V and J ends lost 0 bases and 6 bases respectively, with 13 bases between them. The CDR3 is made up of 15 amino acids. The V gene's germline CDR1 is SGDLS and CDR2 YYNGEE. The DNA of the CDR3 is TGTGCCAGCAGCGTAGGCTGGATCGATGCCAATGAGCAGTTCTTC. Translated: CASSVGWIDANEQFF.

This clonotype was observed a few times. V is TRBV20-1 and J is TRBJ2-2; 8 positions agree with TRBD1. The CDR3 spans 14 residues. Trimming removed 2 bases from V and 8 bases from J; junction bases left unmatched: 7. Germline CDR1 reads DFQATT; CDR2 reads SNEGSKA (reference sequence). The CDR3 bases are TGCAGTGCTAGATCCGGGACAGGCCCAGGGGAGCTGTTTTTT. Translation gives CSARSGTGPGELFF.

This clonotype has only a few counts. The chain couples TRBV27 to TRBJ1-1; 7 nucleotides agree with TRBD1. The CDR3 extends over 15 amino acids. V gave up 3 bases and J gave up 1 base; unmatched junction bases: 5. From germline, CDR1 is MNHEY and CDR2 SMNVEV (reference sequence). CDR3 in DNA: TGTGCCAGCAGTTTGCCGGGACAGCCGAACACTGAAGCTTTCTTT. As protein: CASSLPGQPNTEAFF.

This clonotype was detected many times. The chain joins TRBV27 to TRBJ2-5; a possible D gene is TRBD2 (6 bases). V was shortened by 8 bases and J by 2 bases, with 24 bases between the two germline ends. Germline loops: CDR1 MNHEY, CDR2 SMNVEV (reference sequence). This CDR3 spans 17 amino acids. The CDR3 bases are TGTGCCAGCGGTCCTTCCGGGCGGGGAGGCCCACAAGAGACCCAGTACTTC. It encodes CASGPSGRGGPQETQYF.

This sequence joins TRBV20-1 and TRBJ2-7, with 11 bases fitting TRBD2. The CDR3 totals 17 residues. CDR1 DFQATT and CDR2 SNEGSKA come from the germline V gene (reference sequence). V lost 0 bases, J lost 7 bases, and 14 bases stayed unmatched. The CDR3 protein is CSARDLAVAGGLIEQYF. Written as DNA, the CDR3 is TGCAGTGCTAGAGATCTCGCAGTAGCGGGGGGGCTAATAGAGCAGTACTTC.

This clonotype occurred many times. The CDR3 loop reads CASSPITGIREQYF. In nucleotides, the CDR3 is TGTGCCAGCAGCCCTATTACAGGGATACGCGAGCAGTACTTC. This chain links TRBV12-3 or TRBV12-4 with TRBJ2-7; TRBD1 might be the D (6 bases). The CDR3 loop spans 14 amino acids. Trimming shortened V by 6 bases and J by 6 bases, and 18 bases separated the two germline ends.

This clonotype occurred many times. The chain links TRBV29-1 to TRBJ1-2; tentatively, D is TRBD1 (6 bases). CDR1 and CDR2 (germline): SQVTM, ANQGSEA. The CDR3 consists of 11 residues. Between the trimmed V and J ends, which lost 7 bases and 4 bases, there was a span of 10 bases. In DNA form, the CDR3 reads TGCAGCGCCTCAGGGGTCTATGGCTACACCTTC. Protein product: CSASGVYGYTF.

The chain joins TRBV7-3 to TRBJ2-5; 10 nucleotides match TRBD1. V lost 3 bases, J lost 1 base, and 5 bases stayed unmatched. The CDR3 runs to 16 residues. CDR1 is SGHTA, CDR2 FQGTGA, per germline. The CDR3 DNA reads as TGTGCCAGCAGCTTCACCCGGGACAGGGGCCAAGAGACCCAGTACTTC. This codes for CASSFTRDRGQETQYF.

For the CDR3, the DNA is TGTGCCAGCAGTAGACAGGCAGATATGGGCACAGATACGCAGTATTTT. This encodes CASSRQADMGTDTQYF. The chain has TRBV7-2 and TRBJ2-3, with D tentatively TRBD1 (6 bases). Germline V lookup: CDR1 SGHTA, CDR2 FQGNSA. This CDR3 contains 16 residues. V lost 6 bases to trimming and J lost 1 base, with 17 bases between them.

This clonotype has a handful of counts. This chain connects TRBV5-4 to TRBJ2-7; D is uncertain. Germline V gene data show CDR1 as SGHNT and CDR2 as YYREEE (reference sequence). V was trimmed by 0 bases and J by 6 bases, leaving 10 bases between them. The length of the CDR3 is 13 residues. The DNA for the CDR3 is TGTGCCAGCAGCTTGGAGAACTACGGCGAGCAGTACTTC. It yields the protein CASSLENYGEQYF.

The chain couples TRBV20-1 to TRBJ2-3; 10 positions agree with TRBD2. CDR1 is DFQATT and CDR2 is SNEGSKA in the germline V gene (reference sequence). Trimming took 3 bases from V and 0 from J; bases not matched to a gene: 6. The CDR3 has 16 residues. CDR3 sequence (DNA): TGCAGTGCTAGTCGTCTTAGCGGGGGGAGCACAGATACGCAGTATTTT. The encoded protein is CSASRLSGGSTDTQYF.

In this sample, this clonotype turned up many times. The chain carries TRBV24-1 and TRBJ2-3; D is unclear. The V end was cut by 4 bases, the J end by 3 bases, with 10 bases between. The CDR3 spans 14 residues. Germline V gene data show CDR1 as KGHDR and CDR2 as SFDVKD. CDR3 coding DNA: TGTGCCACCAGTGACCCGGTCGAGACAGATACGCAGTATTTT. Translated, it gives CATSDPVETDTQYF.

V gene TRBV12-3 or TRBV12-4 combines with J gene TRBJ2-7, with 8 bases aligning to TRBD1. V lost 4 bases to trimming and J lost 6 bases; unmatched junction nucleotides: 8. The CDR3 runs to 14 residues. The CDR3 loop is CASSSQGAGSEQYF. The CDR3 nucleotides read TGTGCCAGCAGTTCTCAGGGGGCGGGCTCCGAGCAGTACTTC.

This clonotype was counted between two and nine times. The chain employs TRBV7-9 and TRBJ2-3; the D is unclear. V lost 6 bases and J 6 bases, leaving 7 bases between the germline ends. The germline gives CDR1 SEHNR, CDR2 FQNEAQ (reference sequence). This CDR3 spans 11 amino acids. The CDR3 DNA reads as TGTGCCAGCAGGCTGCTGGATACGCAGTATTTT. It translates to CASRLLDTQYF.

The sample holds many counts of this clonotype. The J gene is TRBJ2-1, the V gene TRBV12-3 or TRBV12-4; TRBD1 is a possible D gene (6 bases). V lost 3 bases and J 15 bases, leaving 12 bases between the germline ends. The CDR3 is 11 amino acids. CDR3 region: CASSFTQGPFF. CDR3 DNA sequence: TGTGCCAGCAGTTTCACACAGGGCCCGTTCTTC.

The rearrangement uses TRBV29-1 and TRBJ1-4, with 7 bases identical to TRBD1. The V gene end was trimmed by 4 bases and the J gene end by 8 bases; junction bases not matched to a gene: 7. The CDR3 loop spans 13 amino acids. Per the germline V gene, CDR1 is SQVTM and CDR2 is ANQGSEA. In DNA, the CDR3 is TGCAGCGTTGCTCAGGGGGGCCGCGAAAAACTGTTTTTT. Its translation is CSVAQGGREKLFF.

This clonotype was counted ten times or more. V usage is TRBV18 and J usage is TRBJ2-7, with D perhaps TRBD1 or TRBD2 (6 bases each). The CDR3 sequence is 14 residues long. V was pared by 4 bases and J by 2 bases, with 12 bases between. Germline V gene sequence: CDR1 KGHSH, CDR2 LQKENI. CDR3 nucleotides: TGTGCCAGCTCACAGGGCGGGACAACCTACGAGCAGTACTTC. Protein sequence: CASSQGGTTYEQYF.

This clonotype was counted a few times. CDR3 coding DNA: TGTGCCAGCAGCGCCTGGGACAGGGGGAATGAGCAGTTCTTC. Translated: CASSAWDRGNEQFF. V is TRBV9 and J is TRBJ2-1; 11 nucleotides agree with TRBD1. Trimming cost V 3 bases and J 7 bases; bases outside gene matches: 3. The germline V gene has CDR1 SGDLS and CDR2 YYNGEE. This CDR3 has 14 amino acids.

The V gene is TRBV7-9, the J gene TRBJ2-7; 7 bases agree with TRBD1. This CDR3 region has 15 residues. V shed 5 bases, J shed 3 bases, and the junction held 10 bases outside the gene matches. CDR1 and CDR2 (germline): SEHNR, FQNEAQ (reference sequence). The CDR3 is CASSQGTAGNYEQYF. Here the CDR3 DNA reads TGTGCCAGCAGCCAAGGGACAGCCGGAAACTACGAGCAGTACTTC.

This clonotype was counted between two and nine times. The gene calls are TRBV7-2 and TRBJ2-1; the match to TRBD2 covers 11 bases. J gave up 12 bases and V 8 bases, and 6 bases lay outside the gene matches. The CDR3 has 12 amino acids. The germline gives CDR1 SGHTA, CDR2 FQGNSA. In nucleotides, the CDR3 is TGTGCCAGCGGAGCTCTAGCGGGAGGGCAGTTCTTC. This sequence encodes CASGALAGGQFF. Full variable domain (outside the CDR3, taken from reference TRBV7-2 and TRBJ2-1): GAGVSQSPSNKVTEKGKDVELRCDPISGHTALYWYRQSLGQGLEFLIYFQGNSAPDKSGLPSDRFSAERTGGSVSTLTIQRTQQEDSAVYLCASGALAGGQFFGPGTRLTVL.

This clonotype has a handful of counts. The rearrangement joins TRBV5-1 to TRBJ1-5; D is ambiguous. The V and J ends lost 1 base and 5 bases respectively, with 10 bases between them. The CDR3 runs to 14 residues. Germline V gene sequence: CDR1 SGHRS, CDR2 YFSETQ. As DNA, the CDR3 is TGCGCCAGCAGCTTGCTGCCCGAAGATCAGCCCCAGCATTTT. It yields the protein CASSLLPEDQPQHF.

This clonotype showed up just a few times. The V gene is TRBV3-1, the J gene TRBJ2-7, with TRBD2 matching 7 bases. The V gene end was trimmed by 4 bases and the J gene end by 2 bases; junction bases not matched to a gene: 8. The CDR3 runs to 15 residues. Per the germline V gene, CDR1 is LGHDT and CDR2 is YNNKEL (reference sequence). CDR3: CASSLGLDEPYEQYF. For the CDR3, the DNA is TGTGCCAGCAGCCTCGGACTAGATGAGCCCTACGAGCAGTACTTC.

V is TRBV25-1 and J is TRBJ1-2; D gene unclear. The CDR3 is made up of 11 amino acids. V lost 3 bases and J lost 7, with 6 bases in between. Germline CDR1 and CDR2: MGHDK and SYGVNS. In nucleotides, the CDR3 is TGTGCCAGCAGTGATTCTGGTGGCTACACCTTC. It yields the protein CASSDSGGYTF.

The chain combines TRBV20-1 with TRBJ1-6, with D tentatively TRBD1 (5 bases). The CDR3 runs 12 residues. Trimming removed 2 bases at V and 14 bases at J, with 13 bases between. Germline values: CDR1 DFQATT, CDR2 SNEGSKA (reference sequence). In DNA form, the CDR3 reads TGCAGTGCTAGACCCCGGGACTGGGCCCTCCACTTT. It is translated as CSARPRDWALHF.

V is TRBV5-6 and J is TRBJ1-2, with D maybe TRBD1 (6 bases). Germline V gene sequence: CDR1 SGHDT, CDR2 YYEEEE. V shed 3 bases and J shed 1 base, with 13 bases lying between them. The CDR3 contains 15 residues. In nucleotides, the CDR3 is TGTGCCAGCAGCTCAACGGGACACCGTAACTATGGCTACACCTTC. This translates into CASSSTGHRNYGYTF.